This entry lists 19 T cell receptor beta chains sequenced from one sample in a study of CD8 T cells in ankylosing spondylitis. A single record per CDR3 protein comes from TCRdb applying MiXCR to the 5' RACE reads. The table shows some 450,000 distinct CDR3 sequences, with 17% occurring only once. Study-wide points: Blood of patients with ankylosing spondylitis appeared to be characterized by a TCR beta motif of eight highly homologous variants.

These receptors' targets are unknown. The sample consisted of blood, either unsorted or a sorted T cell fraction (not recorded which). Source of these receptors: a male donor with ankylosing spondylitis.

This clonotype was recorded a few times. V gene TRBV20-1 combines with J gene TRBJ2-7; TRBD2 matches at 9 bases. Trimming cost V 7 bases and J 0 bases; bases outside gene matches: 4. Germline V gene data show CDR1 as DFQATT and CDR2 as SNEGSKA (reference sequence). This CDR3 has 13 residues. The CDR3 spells CSVRSGSSYEQYF. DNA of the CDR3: TGCAGTGTCCGTAGCGGGAGCTCCTACGAGCAGTACTTC.

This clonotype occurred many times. This CDR3 reads CASSQGEGQPQHF. CDR3 DNA: TGCGCCAGCAGCCAAGGGGAGGGGCAGCCCCAGCATTTT. V and J are TRBV4-3 and TRBJ1-5; D perhaps matches TRBD1 (5 bases). V gave up 1 base and J gave up 7 bases, with 8 bases separating them. The CDR3 is 13 amino acids. CDR1 is LGHNA and CDR2 is YSLEER in the germline V gene.

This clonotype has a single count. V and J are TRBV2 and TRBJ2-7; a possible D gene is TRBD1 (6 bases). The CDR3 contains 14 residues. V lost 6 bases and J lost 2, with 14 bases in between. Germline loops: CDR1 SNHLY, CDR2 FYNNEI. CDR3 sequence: CASSTGWKPYEQYF. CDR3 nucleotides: TGTGCCAGCAGCACAGGGTGGAAGCCCTACGAGCAGTACTTC.

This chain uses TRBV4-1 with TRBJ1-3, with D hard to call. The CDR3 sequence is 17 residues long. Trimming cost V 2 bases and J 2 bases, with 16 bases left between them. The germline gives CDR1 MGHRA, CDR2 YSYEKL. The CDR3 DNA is TGCGCCAGCAGCCAAACAAGCCCCACCTCCACTGGAAACACCATATATTTT. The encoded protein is CASSQTSPTSTGNTIYF.

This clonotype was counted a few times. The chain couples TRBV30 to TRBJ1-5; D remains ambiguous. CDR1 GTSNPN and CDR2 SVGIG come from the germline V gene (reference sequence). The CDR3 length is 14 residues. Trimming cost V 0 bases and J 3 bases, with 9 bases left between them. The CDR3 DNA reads TGTGCCTGGAGTGTGGTGGGGTACAATCAGCCCCAGCATTTT. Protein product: CAWSVVGYNQPQHF. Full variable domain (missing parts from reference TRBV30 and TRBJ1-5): SQTIHQWPATLVQPVGSPLSLECTVEGTSNPNLYWYRQAAGRGLQLLFYSVGIGQISSEVPQNLSASRPQDRQFILSSKKLLLSDSGFYLCAWSVVGYNQPQHFGDGTRLSIL.

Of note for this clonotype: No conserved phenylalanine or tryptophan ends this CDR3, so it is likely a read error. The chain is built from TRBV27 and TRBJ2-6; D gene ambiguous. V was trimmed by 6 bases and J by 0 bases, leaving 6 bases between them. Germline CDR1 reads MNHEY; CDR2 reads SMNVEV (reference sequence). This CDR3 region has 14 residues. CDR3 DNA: TGTGCCAGCAGCCTAAGCTCTGGGGCCAACGTCCTGACTTCC. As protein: CASSLSSGANVLTS.

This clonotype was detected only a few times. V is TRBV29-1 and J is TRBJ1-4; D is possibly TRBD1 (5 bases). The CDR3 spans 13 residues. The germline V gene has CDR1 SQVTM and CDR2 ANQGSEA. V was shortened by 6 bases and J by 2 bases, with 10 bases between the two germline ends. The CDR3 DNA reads TGCAGCGTATATGGGGGTACTAATGAAAAACTGTTTTTT. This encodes CSVYGGTNEKLFF.

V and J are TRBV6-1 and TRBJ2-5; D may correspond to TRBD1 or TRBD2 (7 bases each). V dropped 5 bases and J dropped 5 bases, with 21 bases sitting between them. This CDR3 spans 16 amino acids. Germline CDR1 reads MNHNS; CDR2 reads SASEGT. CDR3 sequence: CASSPLGRGRYETQYF. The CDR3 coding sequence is TGTGCCAGCAGTCCTTTGGGGAGGGGGCGATATGAGACCCAGTACTTC.

In DNA form, the CDR3 reads TGTGCCAGCAGCTTAGGCCTTGGCGGATGGAGCACAGATACGCAGTATTTT. It specifies CASSLGLGGWSTDTQYF. This sequence joins TRBV7-2 and TRBJ2-3, with D unresolved. V dropped 1 base and J dropped 0 bases, with 14 bases sitting between them. CDR3 length: 17 residues. In germline, CDR1 is SGHTA, CDR2 FQGNSA.

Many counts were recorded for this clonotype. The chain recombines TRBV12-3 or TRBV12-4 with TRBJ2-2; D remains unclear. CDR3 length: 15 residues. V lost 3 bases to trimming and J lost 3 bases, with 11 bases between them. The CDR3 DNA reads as TGTGCCAGCAGTTTCGAATTAGCTTACACCGGGGAGCTGTTTTTT. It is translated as CASSFELAYTGELFF.

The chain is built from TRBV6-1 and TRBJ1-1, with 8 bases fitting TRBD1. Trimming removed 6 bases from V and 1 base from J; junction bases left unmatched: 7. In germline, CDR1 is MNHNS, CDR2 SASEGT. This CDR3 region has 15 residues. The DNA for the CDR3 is TGTGCCAGCAGGACAGGGGCAGGAGCGAACACTGAAGCTTTCTTT. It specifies CASRTGAGANTEAFF.

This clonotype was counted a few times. CDR3 region: CASSFAGATDTQYF. In nucleotides, the CDR3 is TGTGCCAGCAGTTTCGCTGGGGCTACAGATACGCAGTATTTT. The rearrangement links TRBV7-2 to TRBJ2-3, with D possibly being TRBD1 (5 bases). The CDR3 has 14 amino acids. Trimming cost V 6 bases and J 3 bases, with 13 bases left between them. The germline V gene encodes CDR1 SGHTA and CDR2 FQGNSA.

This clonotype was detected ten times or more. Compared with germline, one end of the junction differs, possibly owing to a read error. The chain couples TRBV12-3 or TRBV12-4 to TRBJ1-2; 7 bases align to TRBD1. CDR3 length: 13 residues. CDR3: CASSLDRDYGYTF. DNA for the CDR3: TGTGCCAGCAGCTTAGACAGGGACTATGGCTACACCTTC.

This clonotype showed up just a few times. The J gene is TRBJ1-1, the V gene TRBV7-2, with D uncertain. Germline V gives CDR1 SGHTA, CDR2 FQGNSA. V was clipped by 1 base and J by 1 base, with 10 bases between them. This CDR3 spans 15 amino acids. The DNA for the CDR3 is TGTGCCAGCAGCTTAGACCCGGCGGGGAACACTGAAGCTTTCTTT. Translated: CASSLDPAGNTEAFF.

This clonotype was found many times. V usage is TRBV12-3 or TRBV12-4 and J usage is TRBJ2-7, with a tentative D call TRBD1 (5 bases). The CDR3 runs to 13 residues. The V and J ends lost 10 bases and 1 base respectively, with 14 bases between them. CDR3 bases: TGTGCCACAGCACCTGGACAATCCTACGAGCAGTACTTC. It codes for CATAPGQSYEQYF.

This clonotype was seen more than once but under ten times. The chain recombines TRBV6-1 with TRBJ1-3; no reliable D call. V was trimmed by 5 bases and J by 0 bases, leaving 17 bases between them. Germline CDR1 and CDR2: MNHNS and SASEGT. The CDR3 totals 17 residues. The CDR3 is CASSTPDGPGSGNTIYF. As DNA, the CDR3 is TGTGCCAGCAGTACGCCGGACGGACCCGGCTCTGGAAACACCATATATTTT.

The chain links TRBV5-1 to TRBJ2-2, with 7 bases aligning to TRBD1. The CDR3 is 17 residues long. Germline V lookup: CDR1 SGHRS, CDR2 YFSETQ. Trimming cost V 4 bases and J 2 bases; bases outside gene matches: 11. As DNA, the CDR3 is TGCGCCAGCAGCACAGGCTCCGGGACAGAAAACACCGGGGAGCTGTTTTTT. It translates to CASSTGSGTENTGELFF.

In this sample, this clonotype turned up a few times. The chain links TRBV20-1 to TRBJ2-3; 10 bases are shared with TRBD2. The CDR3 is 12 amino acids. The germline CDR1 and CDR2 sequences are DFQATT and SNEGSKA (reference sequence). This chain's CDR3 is CTGTSDTDTQYF. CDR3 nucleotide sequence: TGCACCGGGACTAGCGACACAGATACGCAGTATTTT.

The CDR3 DNA follows: TGTGCCAGCAGCTATCTAGCGGGAGCTAACAGTGAGCAGTTCTTC. Its translation is CASSYLAGANSEQFF. The chain employs TRBV6-5 and TRBJ2-1; 10 nucleotides match TRBD2. The CDR3 runs 15 residues. Per germline, CDR1 MNHEY and CDR2 SVGAGI. V lost 6 bases and J lost 9; bases outside the gene matches: 11.